These T cell receptor beta chains were read from a single sample in a study of human T cells and chemical hapten exposure. Each CDR3 protein gets one entry after TCRdb re-called the RACE reads with MiXCR. The table lists some 360,000 distinct CDR3 sequences, around 5.5% of them singletons. The sequences come from whole blood, collected in connection with sensitization to the hapten diphenylcyclopropenone (DPC). The receptors were sampled from a woman between 45 and 65 years old with alopecia areata. Some clones in this sample may be carry-over from other donors' samples. The CDR3 runs from the conserved cysteine through the conserved F or W. Each record gives: clone size, D gene, V gene, J gene, CDR3 DNA, CDR3 protein. A D gene is named only where the DNA matches it firmly. Rows give clone size only sometimes, using once, few, many, or a class for an expanded clone.

>many|TRBD2|TRBV5-4|TRBJ2-3
TGTGCCAGCAGCTCCAGAGAGCGGGGGGCCACAGATACGCAGTATTTT
CASSSRERGATDTQYF
>many|TRBD1|TRBV10-3|TRBJ2-7
TGTGCCATCAGTGAAGCCGGGACAGGGTTCTACGAGCAGTACTTC
CAISEAGTGFYEQYF
>.|TRBD1|TRBV11-2|TRBJ2-7
TGTGCCAGCAGCTCGTCAGCCTTGACAGGGCGGGCCCCCTTCGAGCAGTACTTC
CASSSSALTGRAPFEQYF
>few|.|TRBV5-1|TRBJ2-7
TGCGCCAGCAGCTCCACCGGCTGGGAAGGGTCCTACGAGCAGTACTTC
CASSSTGWEGSYEQYF
>.|TRBD1|TRBV5-1|TRBJ1-6
TGCGCCAGCAGCTTGGGGACAGGGGGGCTTATGGGCTCACCCCTCCACTTT
CASSLGTGGLMGSPLHF
>few|.|TRBV20-1|TRBJ2-1
TGCAGTGCTAGAGCGGGATCCTACAATGAGCAGTTCTTC
CSARAGSYNEQFF
>few|TRBD1|TRBV6-5|TRBJ2-3
TGTGCCAGCAGTTACTCCGACAGGGTTTTAGTGGCCGGCTTCACAGATACGCAGTATTTT
CASSYSDRVLVAGFTDTQYF
>few|.|TRBV12-3/TRBV12-4|TRBJ2-1
TGTGCCAGCAGTCTACCCGGGACGTCATACAATGAGCAGTTCTTC
CASSLPGTSYNEQFF
>many|TRBD2|TRBV9|TRBJ2-7
TGTGCCAGCAGCGTAGACGCGGGAGACGCCTACGAGCAGTACTTC
CASSVDAGDAYEQYF
>.|.|TRBV20-1|TRBJ1-1
TGCAGTGGTACAGCACAGAACACTGAAGCTTTCTTT
CSGTAQNTEAFF
>few|.|TRBV3-1|TRBJ1-1
TGTGCCAGCAGCCGATCGACCCAGGGGCTCCAGGAAACTGAAGCTTTCTTT
CASSRSTQGLQETEAFF
>many|TRBD1|TRBV28|TRBJ2-6
TGTGCCAGAGTCCAGGGGGCGCGTAATTCTGGGGCCAACGTCCTGACTTTC
CARVQGARNSGANVLTF
>few|TRBD1|TRBV5-4|TRBJ1-1
TGTGCCAGCAGCTTAAAGGGGGCGAACACTGAAGCTTTCTTT
CASSLKGANTEAFF
>many|.|TRBV21-1|TRBJ1-5
TGTGCCAGCAGCAAGACCGTCGGTAGGAGACAGCCCCAGCATTTT
CASSKTVGRRQPQHF
>.|.|TRBV20-1|TRBJ2-2
TGCAGTGCTAGTCCAGTTCAGACCGGGGAGCTGTTTTTT
CSASPVQTGELFF
>few|TRBD2|TRBV20-1|TRBJ2-3
TGCAGTGCTGGAACGACTAGCGGGACCACAGATACGCAGTATTTT
CSAGTTSGTTDTQYF
>many|.|TRBV10-3|TRBJ2-7
TGTGCCATCAGTGAAGGACGGGGTAGCTCCTACGAGCAGTACTTC
CAISEGRGSSYEQYF